This TCR beta chain appears in the sequencing data of a study of blood T cells in healthy people across ages. Study at large: Template switching captured about one barcoded beta molecule per two T cells.

Every donor gave approximately 10 milliliters of peripheral blood. Per individual sample, total RNA of at least 6 micrograms was extracted. With a J-beta primer mix and a sample-barcoded 5' primer, a second PCR ran about 7 to 12 cycles. A template-switch adaptor containing 12 random nucleotides labeled each cDNA molecule. TCRdb re-called the 5' RACE reads through MiXCR, storing one row per CDR3 protein. The table lists more than 800,000 distinct CDR3 sequences, 29% of them singletons. CDR3 length: 17 amino acids. V shed 1 base and J 5 bases; nucleotides not matched to a gene: 9. CDR1 is SGHVS, CDR2 FQNEAQ, per germline. A few counts support this clonotype.

Sequenced: blood. The chain recombines TRBV7-8 with TRBJ2-2; 8 nucleotides agree with TRBD2. This sequence originates from a woman older than 75 in good health. The CDR3 nucleotides are TGTGCCAGCAGCTTAGATCGGCGGGGGGCAGGAACCGGGGAGCTGTTTTTT. Translated, it gives CASSLDRRGAGTGELFF.